This T cell receptor (beta chain) is from a study of immune characterization of retroperitoneal liposarcoma. V shed 2 bases, J shed 10 bases, and the junction held 6 bases outside the gene matches. Germline-derived CDR1 and CDR2 are DFQATT and SNEGSKA (reference sequence). The CDR3 spans 12 residues. MiXCR was run by TCRdb on the PCR reads, yielding one entry per CDR3 protein. The data hold approximately 11,000 distinct CDR3 sequences, with around a quarter observed a single time. This clonotype was seen only a few times. This TCR derives from a male donor with retroperitoneal liposarcoma. Sequencing was performed on blood. The chain links TRBV20-1 to TRBJ2-3; 7 bases line up with TRBD1. The chain's CDR3 is CSARRQGWAQYF. The CDR3 DNA reads TGCAGTGCTAGAAGACAGGGATGGGCGCAGTATTTT.